This record looks at one TCR beta chain sequence and its context. The sample originates from a study of blood T cell repertoires in COVID-19. The wider study: Donors in the United States, Italy and Spain gave samples during acute or convalescent COVID-19. PBMCs, B-cell-depleted T cells, or T cells provided the cDNA or gDNA that made up the material.

Per germline, CDR1 SGHDN and CDR2 FVKESK. V was clipped by 8 bases and J by 0 bases, with 16 bases between them. The CDR3 length is 15 residues. Under the authors' procedure: By means of reference gene primer amplification, nucleated cell counts were estimated. Data came from immunoSEQ multiplex PCR; TCRdb stores just in-frame clones and leaves some out. That table supplies the V and J calls and clone size; D and trimming were determined from the DNA. The sample has 150,000 or so clones, nearly 85% seen once. The sequenced sample consisted of peripheral blood. This rearrangement joins TRBV14 to TRBJ1-2, with D hard to call. The source is a human donor in a cohort sampled during active COVID-19. For the CDR3, the DNA is TGTGCCAGCTCGGACGCAGCGAGGGCTAACTATGGCTACACCTTC. Its protein product is CASSDAARANYGYTF.